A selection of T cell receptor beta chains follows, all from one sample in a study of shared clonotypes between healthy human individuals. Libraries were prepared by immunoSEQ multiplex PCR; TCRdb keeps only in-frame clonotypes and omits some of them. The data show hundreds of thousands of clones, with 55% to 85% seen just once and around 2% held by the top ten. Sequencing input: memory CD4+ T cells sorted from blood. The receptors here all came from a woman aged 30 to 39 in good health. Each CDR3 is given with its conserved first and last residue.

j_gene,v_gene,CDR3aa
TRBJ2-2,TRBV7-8,CASSPSGTSGLAGELFF
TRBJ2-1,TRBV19,CASSRPSGSINEQFF
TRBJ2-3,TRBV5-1,CASSFLQGGDTQYF
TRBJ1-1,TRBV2,CASSYQGGDTEAFF
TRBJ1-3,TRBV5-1,CASSPTSSGNTIYF
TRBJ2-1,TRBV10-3,CAISRDASSYNEQFF
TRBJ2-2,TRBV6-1,CASSLFGPGELFF
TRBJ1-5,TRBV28,CASRRDRVRNQPQHF
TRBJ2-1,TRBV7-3,CASSFGLLGEQFF
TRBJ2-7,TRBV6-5,CASSDSEGGSYEQYF
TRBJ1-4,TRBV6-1,CASSEGGRAGSRLFF
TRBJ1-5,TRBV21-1,CASRKRPLGRGSNQPQHF
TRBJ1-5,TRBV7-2,CASSSDSLSNQPQHF
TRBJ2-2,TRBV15,CATSDRDSFTGELFF
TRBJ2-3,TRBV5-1,CASSFTTSTGGVPDTQYF
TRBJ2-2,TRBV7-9,CASSLGSNTGELFF
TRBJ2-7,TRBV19,CASSIVGSSYEQYF
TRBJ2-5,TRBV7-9,CASSLGKLAGPQETQYF
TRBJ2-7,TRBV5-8,CASSLGHNPYEQYF
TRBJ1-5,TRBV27,CASNRQGMSNQPQHF
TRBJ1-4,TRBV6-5,CASSLGGQPNEKLFF
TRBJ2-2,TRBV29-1,CSVGSGTIGAGELFF
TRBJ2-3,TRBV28,CATGQSTDTQYF